This entry describes one T cell receptor beta chain. This sample was taken from a study of kidney transplant recipient with SARS-CoV-2 infection. TCRdb processed the reads anew with MiXCR; each CDR3 protein has one entry. This table holds fewer than 250,000 distinct CDR3 sequences, under 30% found once. The CDR3 spans 13 residues. V trimming: 4 bases; J trimming: 9 bases; junction bases outside the gene matches: 6. Germline V lookup: CDR1 SNHLY, CDR2 FYNNEI. V gene TRBV2 combines with J gene TRBJ2-1; TRBD1 aligns across 7 bases. The sample was a blood sample, taken at baseline and between days 110 and 120 from a kidney transplant recipient. This receptor was taken from a male patient aged 30 to 40 who had COVID-19 and was a kidney transplant recipient. Some T cells may possibly be graft donor cells. The CDR3 is CASSATGEPEQFF. The CDR3 DNA reads as TGTGCCAGCAGTGCAACAGGGGAGCCTGAGCAGTTCTTC. The full variable domain, its missing parts supplied by reference TRBV2 and TRBJ2-1, is EPEVTQTPSHQVTQMGQEVILRCVPISNHLYFYWYRQILGQKVEFLVSFYNNEISEKSEIFDDQFSVERPDGSNFTLKIRSTKLEDSAMYFCASSATGEPEQFFGPGTRLTVL.